What follows are 22 T cell receptor beta chains derived from one specimen sequenced in a study of neurological immune-mediated disorders. In TCRdb, the 5' RACE reads were re-called with MiXCR into one record per CDR3 protein. The sample has over 35,000 distinct CDR3 sequences, approximately 2.4% seen once; the top ten hold 2.4%. Sequenced material: PBMCs. The source is a man aged 45-65 years with multiple sclerosis.

In its sample, this clonotype was seen many times. The genes are TRBV7-9 and TRBJ1-5, with unresolved D. This CDR3 spans 14 amino acids. The germline V and J ends were trimmed by 5 bases and 2 bases, with 10 bases remaining between them. CDR1 and CDR2 (germline): SEHNR, FQNEAQ (reference sequence). Here the CDR3 DNA reads TGTGCCAGCAGCCTCCAGGATGGCAATCAGCCCCAGCATTTT. Encoded protein: CASSLQDGNQPQHF. Complete variable domain (other parts from reference TRBV7-9 and TRBJ1-5): DTGVSQNPRHKITKRGQNVTFRCDPISEHNRLYWYRQTLGQGPEFLTYFQNEAQLEKSRLLSDRFSAERPKGSFSTLEIQRTEQGDSAMYLCASSLQDGNQPQHFGDGTRLSIL.

This clonotype showed up many times. V and J are TRBV20-1 and TRBJ2-5; 10 nucleotides align to TRBD2. From germline, CDR1 is DFQATT and CDR2 SNEGSKA (reference sequence). After removal of 7 bases from V and 5 bases from J, the junction contained 10 bases not matched to a gene. The CDR3 is made up of 14 amino acids. Here the CDR3 reads CSGRIAGGTETQYF. CDR3 DNA sequence: TGCAGTGGAAGAATAGCGGGGGGAACGGAGACCCAGTACTTC.

This clonotype showed up many times. The V call is TRBV12-3 or TRBV12-4, the J call TRBJ2-3; D is tentatively TRBD1 or TRBD2 (6 bases each). Trimming took 5 bases from V and 0 from J, leaving 12 bases between them. This CDR3 spans 15 amino acids. This CDR3 reads CASSRNGGSTDTQYF. The CDR3 nucleotides read TGTGCCAGCAGTCGAAACGGGGGCAGCACAGATACGCAGTATTTT.

This clonotype was recorded at least ten times. The rearrangement joins TRBV12-3 or TRBV12-4 to TRBJ1-2; 12 nucleotides line up with TRBD1. The CDR3 totals 15 residues. The V gene end was trimmed by 2 bases and the J gene end by 5 bases; junction bases not matched to a gene: 3. Written as DNA, the CDR3 is TGTGCCAGCAGTTTATTGGGACAGGGGGCTTATGGCTACACCTTC. It codes for CASSLLGQGAYGYTF.

This clonotype was observed at least ten times. The J gene is TRBJ2-7, the V gene TRBV9, with 12 bases fitting TRBD1. V lost 3 bases to trimming and J lost 3 bases; unmatched junction nucleotides: 4. CDR1 SGDLS and CDR2 YYNGEE come from the germline V gene. The CDR3 sequence is 15 residues long. This CDR3 is CASSEGTGGFYEQYF. CDR3 DNA sequence: TGTGCCAGCAGCGAGGGGACAGGGGGCTTCTACGAGCAGTACTTC. Looking up the rest from reference TRBV9 and TRBJ2-7 gives the full variable domain: DSGVTQTPKHLITATGQRVTLRCSPRSGDLSVYWYQQSLDQGLQFLIQYYNGEERAKGNILERFSAQQFPDLHSELNLSSLELGDSALYFCASSEGTGGFYEQYFGPGTRLTVT.

The chain uses TRBV5-7 and TRBJ2-5, with 9 bases aligning to TRBD1. TRBV5-7 belongs to the ORF category, with a function that is uncertain. V gave up 4 bases and J gave up 4 bases; unmatched junction bases: 2. This CDR3 region has 13 residues. CDR3 in amino acids: CASSPDRGETQYF. The CDR3 DNA reads as TGTGCCAGCAGCCCGGACAGGGGAGAGACCCAGTACTTC.

In its sample, this clonotype was seen many times. The V and J genes are TRBV20-1 and TRBJ2-3; maybe TRBD1 (6 bases). The V gene lost 7 bases and the J gene lost 0 bases, with 17 bases spanning the gap. Germline V gives CDR1 DFQATT, CDR2 SNEGSKA (reference sequence). This CDR3 comprises 15 residues. The CDR3 is CSVQSRDTSTDTQYF. The CDR3 DNA reads as TGCAGTGTTCAGAGTAGGGACACTAGCACAGATACGCAGTATTTT.

This clonotype was seen many times. This CDR3 is CASRNLAGGSSYEQYF. The CDR3 DNA reads TGTGCCAGCAGGAATTTAGCGGGGGGGAGCTCCTACGAGCAGTACTTC. This rearrangement joins TRBV6-5 to TRBJ2-7; 11 bases map to TRBD2. Germline V gives CDR1 MNHEY, CDR2 SVGAGI. This CDR3 contains 16 residues. The ends lost 6 bases at V and 0 bases at J; junction bases unmatched: 7.

This clonotype was detected a few times. A single base separates this from a much larger clone, so it may be a read error. The CDR3 region is CASSLDRGQDKLFF. The CDR3 DNA reads as TGTGCCAGCAGCTTAGACAGGGGGCAAGACAAACTGTTTTTT. The chain links TRBV7-2 to TRBJ1-4, with TRBD1 matching 9 bases. This CDR3 has 14 amino acids. CDR1 is SGHTA and CDR2 is FQGNSA in the germline V gene. V lost 1 base to trimming and J lost 11 bases; unmatched junction nucleotides: 5.

The table lists this clonotype with many counts. V usage is TRBV7-9 and J usage is TRBJ2-7; D may be TRBD1 (6 bases). CDR1 and CDR2 from the germline V gene are SEHNR and FQNEAQ (reference sequence). The CDR3 is made up of 14 amino acids. Trimming cost V 1 base and J 3 bases, with 10 bases left between them. The CDR3 sequence is CASSLDGGYYEQYF. The CDR3 DNA sequence: TGTGCCAGCAGCTTAGATGGGGGCTACTACGAGCAGTACTTC.

At least ten counts were recorded for this clonotype. The chain is built from TRBV7-9 and TRBJ1-2, with TRBD1 matching 7 bases. The ends lost 1 base at V and 5 bases at J; junction bases unmatched: 4. Germline V lookup: CDR1 SEHNR, CDR2 FQNEAQ (reference sequence). This CDR3 region has 14 residues. The CDR3 DNA sequence: TGTGCCAGCAGCTTAGGGAGGACAGGATATGGCTACACCTTC. This translates into CASSLGRTGYGYTF.

This clonotype was found many times. The chain is built from TRBV7-2 and TRBJ2-5; D is unclear. Germline CDR1 and CDR2: SGHTA and FQGNSA. This CDR3 spans 13 amino acids. Trimming shortened V by 2 bases and J by 0 bases, and 4 bases separated the two germline ends. The CDR3 region has the DNA TGTGCCAGCAGCTTACAGGACCAAGAGACCCAGTACTTC. This codes for CASSLQDQETQYF.

This clonotype was found many times. V and J are TRBV5-1 and TRBJ2-1; 9 positions match TRBD2. The CDR3 sequence is 16 residues long. Germline-derived CDR1 and CDR2 are SGHRS and YFSETQ. The trim removed 7 bases at V and 0 bases at J, leaving 8 bases unmatched. CDR3 nucleotide sequence: TGCGCCAGCTCACCGAGACTAGCGGCCTCCTACAATGAGCAGTTCTTC. Translated: CASSPRLAASYNEQFF.

In this sample, this clonotype turned up many times. The chain couples TRBV7-2 to TRBJ2-7, with a possible D match to TRBD1 (6 bases). The CDR3 has 14 amino acids. V was shortened by 4 bases and J by 7 bases, with 17 bases between the two germline ends. The germline V gene has CDR1 SGHTA and CDR2 FQGNSA. Here the CDR3 DNA reads TGTGCCAGCAGCTCCTCGACAGGAGTGGAAGAGCAGTACTTC. Translation: CASSSSTGVEEQYF.

This clonotype was seen a handful of times. The chain employs TRBV20-1 and TRBJ1-1; D not certain. There are 14 residues in the CDR3. CDR1 and CDR2 from the germline V gene are DFQATT and SNEGSKA (reference sequence). Trimming took off 6 bases at V and 5 bases at J, with 19 bases between the two ends. The CDR3 DNA is TGCAGTGCCCCTCGAGGAAAGGGAAGGACTGAAGCTTTCTTT. As protein: CSAPRGKGRTEAFF.

This clonotype appeared a few times. V is TRBV20-1 and J is TRBJ1-1, with TRBD1 matching 10 bases. The CDR3 is 15 amino acids. V gave up 0 bases and J gave up 7 bases; unmatched junction bases: 8. Germline V gene sequence: CDR1 DFQATT, CDR2 SNEGSKA (reference sequence). This CDR3 is CSARDGTGAADEAFF. CDR3 in DNA: TGCAGTGCTAGAGATGGGACAGGGGCAGCAGATGAAGCTTTCTTT.

This clonotype has a count of ten or more. In DNA, the CDR3 is TGCGCCAGCAGCCGAGGAGGGGGACCAAACACTGAAGCTTTCTTT. As protein: CASSRGGGPNTEAFF. This sequence joins TRBV5-1 and TRBJ1-1, with D maybe TRBD1 (6 bases). Trimming shortened V by 4 bases and J by 2 bases, and 15 bases separated the two germline ends. Germline assignment: CDR1 SGHRS and CDR2 YFSETQ. The CDR3 spans 15 residues. The complete variable domain, with remaining parts taken from reference TRBV5-1 and TRBJ1-1, reads KAGVTQTPRYLIKTRGQQVTLSCSPISGHRSVSWYQQTPGQGLQFLFEYFSETQRNKGNFPGRFSGRQFSNSRSEMNVSTLELGDSALYLCASSRGGGPNTEAFFGQGTRLTVV.

Many counts were recorded for this clonotype. The genes are TRBV20-1 and TRBJ2-5; D is ambiguous. Trimming removed 0 bases from V and 5 bases from J, with 10 bases in between. The CDR3 spans 13 residues. The germline V gene has CDR1 DFQATT and CDR2 SNEGSKA (reference sequence). CDR3 sequence reads: CSARDELVETQYF. CDR3 coding DNA: TGCAGTGCTAGAGATGAACTGGTGGAGACCCAGTACTTC.

There are many counts of this clonotype. V usage is TRBV2 and J usage is TRBJ1-1; 7 bases fit TRBD1. The CDR3 is made up of 12 amino acids. Germline lookup yields CDR1 SNHLY and CDR2 FYNNEI. With 10 bases clipped from V and 4 bases from J, the junction kept 6 bases outside the gene matches. The CDR3 DNA reads TGTGCCAAAACAGGGGTCGGCACTGAAGCTTTCTTT. Protein product: CAKTGVGTEAFF. Full variable domain (rest looked up from reference TRBV2 and TRBJ1-1): EPEVTQTPSHQVTQMGQEVILRCVPISNHLYFYWYRQILGQKVEFLVSFYNNEISEKSEIFDDQFSVERPDGSNFTLKIRSTKLEDSAMYFCAKTGVGTEAFFGQGTRLTVV.

In its sample, this clonotype was seen many times. The chain recombines TRBV9 with TRBJ2-7; 7 nucleotides line up with TRBD1. Germline loops: CDR1 SGDLS, CDR2 YYNGEE. Trimming removed 4 bases from V and 6 bases from J; junction bases left unmatched: 7. This CDR3 has 13 residues. Here the CDR3 DNA reads TGTGCCAGCAGCTTCAGACAGGGCAGCGAGCAGTACTTC. It yields the protein CASSFRQGSEQYF.

This clonotype was seen a few times. This rearrangement joins TRBV5-6 to TRBJ2-3, with a tentative D call TRBD1 (5 bases). Per the germline V gene, CDR1 is SGHDT and CDR2 is YYEEEE. V dropped 0 bases and J dropped 4 bases, with 9 bases sitting between them. The CDR3 extends over 14 amino acids. The CDR3 protein is CASSLVGASDTQYF. The CDR3 bases are TGTGCCAGCAGCTTGGTTGGGGCCTCAGATACGCAGTATTTT. Full variable domain (remainder filled in from reference TRBV5-6 and TRBJ2-3): DAGVTQSPTHLIKTRGQQVTLRCSPKSGHDTVSWYQQALGQGPQFIFQYYEEEERQRGNFPDRFSGHQFPNYSSELNVNALLLGDSALYLCASSLVGASDTQYFGPGTRLTVL.

In its sample, this clonotype was seen many times. V gene TRBV11-2 combines with J gene TRBJ2-7; D may be TRBD1 (5 bases). Trimming stripped 2 bases from V and 3 bases from J, with 14 bases between. Germline V gives CDR1 SGHAT, CDR2 FQNNGV. The CDR3 runs 15 residues. In DNA form, the CDR3 reads TGTGCCAGCAGCTTAAGTACGGACAACCACTACGAGCAGTACTTC. Its protein product is CASSLSTDNHYEQYF.